This record covers a single T cell receptor (beta chain). This entry is derived from a study of T cell responses to AZD1222 COVID-19 vaccine. Study at large: Second-dose groups at about 4 or about 12 weeks were pooled.

This table comes from immunoSEQ multiplex PCR, and its TCRdb copy is limited to in-frame clones, with some not included. This table has 150,000 to 200,000 clones, around 92% appearing once. This TCR came from an adult in good health. The sequencing here drew on peripheral blood, taken on day 0 of AZD1222 vaccination.

This chain's CDR3 is CASSEGVQGETNEKLFF. The CDR3 DNA is TGTGCCAGCAGCGAGGGGGTTCAGGGGGAGACTAATGAAAAACTGTTTTTT. This chain uses TRBV7-6 with TRBJ1-4; 7 bases line up with TRBD1. The V and J ends lost 5 bases and 2 bases, in that order; junction bases with no gene match: 11. CDR1 is SGHVS, CDR2 FNYEAQ, per germline. The CDR3 length is 17 residues.